This TCR beta chain was recovered during a study of TIL therapy for anti-PD-1-resistant metastatic lung cancer. The CDR3 spans 16 residues. Germline assignment: CDR1 SGHRS and CDR2 YFSETQ. Trimming took off 3 bases at V and 3 bases at J, with 18 bases between the two ends. In its sample, this clone was seen once. Sequencing used immunoSEQ v3. Generated by immunoSEQ multiplex PCR, the TCRdb table keeps only in-frame clones and is missing some. The sample shows around 50,000 clones, about 73% of them seen only once. Time point defined: pre-treatment sample, taken before nivolumab and TIL therapy. The sample in question was blood, obtained at baseline. The receptor was isolated from a person aged 25 to 80 with non-small cell lung cancer. This chain connects TRBV5-1 to TRBJ1-2; tentative D call: TRBD1 (5 bases). CDR3 residues: CASSSPGAGFDYGYTF. CDR3 bases: TGCGCCAGCAGCTCCCCAGGAGCAGGGTTTGACTATGGCTACACCTTC.